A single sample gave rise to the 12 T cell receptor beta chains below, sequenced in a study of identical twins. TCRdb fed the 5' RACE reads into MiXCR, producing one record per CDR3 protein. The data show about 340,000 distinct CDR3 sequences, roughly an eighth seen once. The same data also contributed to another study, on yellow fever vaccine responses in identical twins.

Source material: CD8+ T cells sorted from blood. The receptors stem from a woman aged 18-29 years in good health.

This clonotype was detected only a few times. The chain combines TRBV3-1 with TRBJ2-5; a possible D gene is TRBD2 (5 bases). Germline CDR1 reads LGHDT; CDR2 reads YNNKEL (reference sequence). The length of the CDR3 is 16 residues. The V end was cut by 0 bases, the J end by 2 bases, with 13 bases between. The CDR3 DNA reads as TGTGCCAGCAGCCAAGAAGGCGGCCGGGAACAAGAGACCCAGTACTTC. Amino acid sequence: CASSQEGGREQETQYF.

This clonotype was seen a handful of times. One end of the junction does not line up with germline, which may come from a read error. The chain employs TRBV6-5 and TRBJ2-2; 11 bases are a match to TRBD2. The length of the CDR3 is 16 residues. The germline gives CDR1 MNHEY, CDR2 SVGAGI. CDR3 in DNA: TGTGCCAGCAGTTACTCGGAACTAGCGGGAGTTACTGAGCGGTTTTTT. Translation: CASSYSELAGVTERFF.

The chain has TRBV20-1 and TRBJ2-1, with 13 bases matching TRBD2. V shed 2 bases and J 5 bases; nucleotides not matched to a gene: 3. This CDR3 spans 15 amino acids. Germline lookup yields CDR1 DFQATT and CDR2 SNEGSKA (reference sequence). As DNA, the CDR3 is TGCAGTGCTAGAACGGGGACTAGCGGGAACAATGAGCAGTTCTTC. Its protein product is CSARTGTSGNNEQFF.

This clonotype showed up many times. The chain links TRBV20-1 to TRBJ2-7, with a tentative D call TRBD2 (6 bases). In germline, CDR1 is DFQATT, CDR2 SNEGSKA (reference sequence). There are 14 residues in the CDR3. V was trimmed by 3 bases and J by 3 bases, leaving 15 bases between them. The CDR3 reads CSAREAGGIYEQYF. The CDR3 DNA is TGCAGTGCTAGGGAGGCTGGAGGGATCTACGAGCAGTACTTC.

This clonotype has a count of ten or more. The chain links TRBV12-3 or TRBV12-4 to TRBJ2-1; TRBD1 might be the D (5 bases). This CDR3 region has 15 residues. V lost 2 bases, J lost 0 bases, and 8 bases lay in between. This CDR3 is CASSLWGISYNEQFF. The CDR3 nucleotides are TGTGCCAGCAGTTTATGGGGCATCTCCTACAATGAGCAGTTCTTC.

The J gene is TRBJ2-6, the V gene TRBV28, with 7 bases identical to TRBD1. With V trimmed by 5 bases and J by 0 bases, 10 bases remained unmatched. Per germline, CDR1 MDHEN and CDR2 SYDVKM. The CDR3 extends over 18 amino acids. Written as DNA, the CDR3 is TGTGCCAGCAGTGACCGGGACAGCCTATACTCTGGGGCCAACGTCCTGACTTTC. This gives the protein CASSDRDSLYSGANVLTF.

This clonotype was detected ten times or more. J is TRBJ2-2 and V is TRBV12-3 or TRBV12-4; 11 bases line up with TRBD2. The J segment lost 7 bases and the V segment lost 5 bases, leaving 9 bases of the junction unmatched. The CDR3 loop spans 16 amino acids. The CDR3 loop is CASSPLTSGRDGELFF. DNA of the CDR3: TGTGCCAGCAGTCCCCTTACTAGCGGGAGAGACGGGGAGCTGTTTTTT.

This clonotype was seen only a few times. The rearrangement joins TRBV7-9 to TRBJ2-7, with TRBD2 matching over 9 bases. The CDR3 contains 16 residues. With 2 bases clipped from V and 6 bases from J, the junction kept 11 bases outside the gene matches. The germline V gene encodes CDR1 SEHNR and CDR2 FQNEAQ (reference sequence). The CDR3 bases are TGTGCCAGCAGCTTAACCCCTAGCGGGACGGGTGGCGAGCAGTACTTC. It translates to CASSLTPSGTGGEQYF.

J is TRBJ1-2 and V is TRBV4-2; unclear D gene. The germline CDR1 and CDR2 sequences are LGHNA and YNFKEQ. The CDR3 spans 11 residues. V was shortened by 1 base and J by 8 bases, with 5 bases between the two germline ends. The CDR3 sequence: CASSQAAGYTF. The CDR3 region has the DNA TGTGCCAGCAGCCAAGCGGCCGGCTACACCTTC.

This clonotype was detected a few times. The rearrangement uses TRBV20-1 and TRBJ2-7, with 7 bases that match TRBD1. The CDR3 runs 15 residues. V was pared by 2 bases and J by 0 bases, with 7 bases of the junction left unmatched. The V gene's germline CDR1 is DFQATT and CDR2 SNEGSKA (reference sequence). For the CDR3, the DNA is TGCAGTGCTAGACCCCAGGGGGTGGGCTCCTACGAGCAGTACTTC. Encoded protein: CSARPQGVGSYEQYF.

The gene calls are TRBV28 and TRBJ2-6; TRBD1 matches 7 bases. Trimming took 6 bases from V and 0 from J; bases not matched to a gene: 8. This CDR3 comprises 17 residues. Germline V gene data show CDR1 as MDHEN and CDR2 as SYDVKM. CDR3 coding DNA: TGTGCCAGCAGACTATGGACAGGCCTCTCTGGGGCCAACGTCCTGACTTTC. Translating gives CASRLWTGLSGANVLTF. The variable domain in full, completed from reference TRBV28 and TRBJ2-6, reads DVKVTQSSRYLVKRTGEKVFLECVQDMDHENMFWYRQDPGLGLRLIYFSYDVKMKEKGDIPEGYSVSREKKERFSLILESASTNQTSMYLCASRLWTGLSGANVLTFGAGSRLTVL.

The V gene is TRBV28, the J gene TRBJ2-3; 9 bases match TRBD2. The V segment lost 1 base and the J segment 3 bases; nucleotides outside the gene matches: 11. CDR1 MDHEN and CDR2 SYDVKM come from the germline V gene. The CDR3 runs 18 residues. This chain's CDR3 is CASSLLFGGGAKTDTQYF. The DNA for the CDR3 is TGTGCCAGCAGTTTATTGTTCGGCGGGGGGGCCAAAACAGATACGCAGTATTTT.